This entry features one TCR beta chain sequence. This entry comes from a study of CD8 T cells in Susac syndrome. Study summary: At the time of blood draw, patients with Susac syndrome were therapy-naive, receiving corticosteroids, or receiving intravenous immunoglobulin alone.

Negative isolation was used for CD8+ and CD4+ T cells, and FACS enrichment was applied to TEMRA cells. Trimming stripped 5 bases from V and 2 bases from J, with 20 bases between. CDR1 is PRHDT, CDR2 FYEKMQ, per germline (reference sequence). The CDR3 contains 17 residues. RNA amounts of roughly 0.45 to 1 ug underwent reverse transcription with random hexamers. By means of immunoSEQ multiplex PCR, TCR beta CDR3 spanning 54 Vbeta and 13 Jbeta underwent amplification. MiXCR, run by TCRdb on the immunoSEQ multiplex PCR reads, gives a single entry per CDR3 protein. The data hold under 200,000 distinct CDR3 sequences, with 90% to 97% observed a single time.

Sequenced input: CD4+ T cells from PBMCs. This clonotype was sampled from a human donor with Susac syndrome. The chain has TRBV13 and TRBJ2-3, with D possibly called TRBD1 or TRBD2 (7 bases each). CDR3 sequence reads: CASSIRQGGVHTDTQYF. In DNA, the CDR3 is TGTGCCAGCAGCATCCGACAGGGAGGGGTACACACAGATACGCAGTATTTT.